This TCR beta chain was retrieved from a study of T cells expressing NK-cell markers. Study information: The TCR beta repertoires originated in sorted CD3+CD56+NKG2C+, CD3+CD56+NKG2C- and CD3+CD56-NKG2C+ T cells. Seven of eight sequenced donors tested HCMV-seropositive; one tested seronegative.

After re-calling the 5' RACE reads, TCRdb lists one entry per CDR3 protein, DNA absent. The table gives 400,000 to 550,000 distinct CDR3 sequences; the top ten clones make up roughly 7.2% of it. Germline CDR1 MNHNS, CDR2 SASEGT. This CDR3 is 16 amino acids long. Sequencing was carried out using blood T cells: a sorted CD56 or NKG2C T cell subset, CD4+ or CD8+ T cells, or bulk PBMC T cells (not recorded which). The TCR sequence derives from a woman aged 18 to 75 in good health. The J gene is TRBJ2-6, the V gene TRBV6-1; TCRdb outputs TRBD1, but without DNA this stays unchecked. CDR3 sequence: CASTWTAYSGANVLTF.